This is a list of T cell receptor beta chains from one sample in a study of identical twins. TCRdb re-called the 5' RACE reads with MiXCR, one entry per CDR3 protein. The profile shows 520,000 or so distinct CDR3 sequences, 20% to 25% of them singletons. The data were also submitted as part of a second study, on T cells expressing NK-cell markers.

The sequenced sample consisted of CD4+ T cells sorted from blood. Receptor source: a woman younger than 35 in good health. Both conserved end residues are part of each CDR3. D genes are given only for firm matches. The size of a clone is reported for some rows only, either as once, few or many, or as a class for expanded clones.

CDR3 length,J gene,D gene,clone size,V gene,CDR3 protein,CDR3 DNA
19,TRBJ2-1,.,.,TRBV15,CATSSPSGGGGRPYNEQFF,TGTGCCACCAGCAGCCCTTCAGGTGGCGGGGGCCGCCCTTACAATGAGCAGTTCTTC
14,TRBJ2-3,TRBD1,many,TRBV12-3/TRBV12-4,CASSWDRGTDTQYF,TGTGCCAGCAGCTGGGACAGGGGCACAGATACGCAGTATTTT
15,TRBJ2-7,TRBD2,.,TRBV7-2,CASSLTAGLVYEQYF,TGTGCCAGCAGCTTAACTGCGGGACTAGTGTACGAGCAGTACTTC
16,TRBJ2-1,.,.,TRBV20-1,CSARPFEAGEWNEQFF,TGCAGTGCTAGACCCTTCGAGGCCGGAGAGTGGAATGAGCAGTTCTTC
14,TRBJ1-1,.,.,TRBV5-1,CASSLVREGTEAFF,TGCGCCAGCAGCTTGGTTAGGGAGGGAACTGAAGCTTTCTTT
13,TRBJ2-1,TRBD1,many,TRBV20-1,CSATRDRGREQFF,TGCAGTGCCACCCGGGACAGGGGGAGGGAGCAGTTCTTC
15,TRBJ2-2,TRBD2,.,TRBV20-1,CSASRAGGGTGELFF,TGCAGTGCTAGTAGAGCGGGAGGGGGCACCGGGGAGCTGTTTTTT
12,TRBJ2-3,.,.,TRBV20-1,CSGHRNPDTQYF,TGCAGTGGGCACAGGAATCCAGATACGCAGTATTTT
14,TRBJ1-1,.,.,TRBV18,CASSLQVTNTEAFF,TGTGCCAGCTCACTCCAGGTGACAAACACTGAAGCTTTCTTT
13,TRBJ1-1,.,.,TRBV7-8,CASSFDKNTEAFF,TGTGCCAGCAGCTTCGACAAGAACACTGAAGCTTTCTTT
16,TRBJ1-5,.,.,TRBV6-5,CASSYSFSGSNQPQHF,TGTGCCAGCAGTTACTCGTTTTCAGGCTCCAATCAGCCCCAGCATTTT
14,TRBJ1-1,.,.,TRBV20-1,CSAREQGGLIEAFF,TGCAGTGCTAGAGAACAGGGAGGGTTGATTGAAGCTTTCTTT
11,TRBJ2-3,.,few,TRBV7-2,CAGRIADTQYF,TGTGCCGGACGAATCGCAGATACGCAGTATTTT